Below are 14 T cell receptor beta chains sequenced from a single sample in a study of blood T cell repertoires in COVID-19 (dated by TCRdb to the early 2020s). Library construction relied on the immunoSEQ multiplex PCR assay. In TCRdb, the immuneACCESS table is reduced to in-frame sequences with V and J assigned. These tables do not hold every clone; where another copy was compared, an unresolved V gene accounts for under half, and the others remain unexplained. The sample records 200,000 to 250,000 clones, 80% of which are singletons. The top ten clonotypes cover less than 8% of the sample. The specimen was PBMCs or T cells enriched from blood (not recorded which). Receptors were obtained from a woman aged 40 to 50 with acute COVID-19.

This clone was recorded once. Distinct nucleotide sequences in the sample also encode this CDR3. This chain links TRBV18 with TRBJ2-1; the match to TRBD1 covers 9 bases. The V gene's germline CDR1 is KGHSH and CDR2 LQKENI. The CDR3 totals 16 residues. The V and J ends lost 3 bases and 4 bases, in that order; junction bases with no gene match: 7. DNA of the CDR3: TGTGCCAGCTCACCCAGGGACAGGGTTCGGTACAATGAGCAGTTCTTC. Translation: CASSPRDRVRYNEQFF.

This chain connects TRBV29-1 to TRBJ2-4, with TRBD1 matching over 9 bases. The V and J ends lost 4 bases and 8 bases, in that order; junction bases with no gene match: 6. Germline V lookup: CDR1 SQVTM, CDR2 ANQGSEA. The CDR3 covers 13 residues. Here the CDR3 DNA reads TGCAGCGTTGGGGGACAGGGTACAGACATTCAGTACTTC. It codes for CSVGGQGTDIQYF.

At least ten counts were recorded for this clone. The chain uses TRBV10-3 and TRBJ1-5; no definite D call. The CDR3 is 13 amino acids. Per the germline V gene, CDR1 is ENHRY and CDR2 is SYGVKD. Between the trimmed V and J ends, which lost 2 bases and 6 bases, there was a span of 8 bases. CDR3 sequence reads: CAISEAGGQPQHF. CDR3 nucleotide sequence: TGTGCCATCAGTGAGGCAGGTGGTCAGCCCCAGCATTTT.

This clone was observed a few times. This chain links TRBV28 with TRBJ1-5, with TRBD1 as a possible D gene (6 bases). Germline lookup yields CDR1 MDHEN and CDR2 SYDVKM. The CDR3 consists of 17 residues. V lost 6 bases, J lost 3 bases, and 21 bases lay in between. CDR3: CASSNVGAQGYNQPQHF. CDR3 nucleotide sequence: TGTGCCAGCAGCAACGTCGGCGCACAGGGATACAATCAGCCCCAGCATTTT.

The chain has TRBV19 and TRBJ2-3; 7 nucleotides line up with TRBD1. The ends lost 5 bases at V and 0 bases at J; junction bases unmatched: 2. CDR1 is LNHDA, CDR2 SQIVND, per germline (reference sequence). CDR3 length: 14 amino acids. The CDR3 spells CASSGGQSTDTQYF. The CDR3 region has the DNA TGTGCCAGTAGTGGGGGACAGAGCACAGATACGCAGTATTTT.

The chain couples TRBV9 to TRBJ1-3; perhaps TRBD1 as D (5 bases). Germline CDR1 and CDR2: SGDLS and YYNGEE. V gave up 3 bases and J gave up 8 bases, with 9 bases separating them. The CDR3 spans 12 residues. Written as DNA, the CDR3 is TGTGCCAGCAGCGGGACAACACACACCATATATTTT. The encoded protein is CASSGTTHTIYF.

This clone came up once. The chain combines TRBV5-4 with TRBJ2-1; 7 bases map to TRBD2. Germline lookup yields CDR1 SGHNT and CDR2 YYREEE (reference sequence). The CDR3 is 15 residues long. The V gene end was trimmed by 4 bases and the J gene end by 3 bases; junction bases not matched to a gene: 7. CDR3 sequence (DNA): TGTGCCAGCAGCAGGCGGGGGAGGGACTACAATGAGCAGTTCTTC. Translating it yields CASSRRGRDYNEQFF.

V is TRBV5-1 and J is TRBJ2-7; TRBD1 matches 9 bases. Looked up from germline, CDR1 is SGHRS and CDR2 is YFSETQ. The CDR3 covers 14 residues. J lost 6 bases, V lost 1 base, and 5 bases had no gene match. In DNA, the CDR3 is TGCGCCAGCAGCTTGATAACAGGGGGCACCGAGCAGTACTTC. Encoded protein: CASSLITGGTEQYF.

This sequence joins TRBV5-6 and TRBJ2-1, with 11 bases that match TRBD2. The V segment lost 1 base and the J segment 12 bases; nucleotides outside the gene matches: 12. Germline loops: CDR1 SGHDT, CDR2 YYEEEE. The CDR3 loop spans 16 amino acids. CDR3 loop: CASSLRVSGGARWQFF. The DNA for the CDR3 is TGTGCCAGCAGCTTGCGGGTTAGCGGGGGGGCCCGCTGGCAGTTCTTC. The whole variable domain, remainder taken from reference TRBV5-6 and TRBJ2-1, is DAGVTQSPTHLIKTRGQQVTLRCSPKSGHDTVSWYQQALGQGPQFIFQYYEEEERQRGNFPDRFSGHQFPNYSSELNVNALLLGDSALYLCASSLRVSGGARWQFFGPGTRLTVL.

V usage is TRBV28 and J usage is TRBJ2-2; D is unresolved. The CDR3 is 12 amino acids. Germline V gene lookup returns CDR1 MDHEN and CDR2 SYDVKM. With 6 bases removed from V and 7 bases from J, the gap between germline ends came to 9 bases. DNA for the CDR3: TGTGCCAGCAGCCCATGGAGCGGGGAGCTGTTTTTT. It yields the protein CASSPWSGELFF.

A single count supports this clone. The chain links TRBV19 to TRBJ2-5, with a tentative D call TRBD2 (6 bases). The CDR3 runs to 13 residues. The germline CDR1 and CDR2 sequences are LNHDA and SQIVND (reference sequence). Trimming stripped 11 bases from V and 1 base from J, with 14 bases between. The CDR3 sequence is CAVAGPTQETQYF. Here the CDR3 DNA reads TGTGCCGTGGCGGGGCCAACCCAAGAGACCCAGTACTTC.

The gene calls are TRBV19 and TRBJ2-2, with TRBD1 as a possible D gene (5 bases). This CDR3 contains 14 residues. Trimming shortened V by 5 bases and J by 7 bases, and 14 bases separated the two germline ends. Germline lookup yields CDR1 LNHDA and CDR2 SQIVND (reference sequence). CDR3 sequence reads: CASSLQGYGGELFF. The DNA of the CDR3 is TGTGCCAGTAGTCTCCAGGGTTACGGCGGGGAGCTGTTTTTT. The whole variable domain, remainder taken from reference TRBV19 and TRBJ2-2, is DGGITQSPKYLFRKEGQNVTLSCEQNLNHDAMYWYRQDPGQGLRLIYYSQIVNDFQKGDIAEGYSVSREKKESFPLTVTSAQKNPTAFYLCASSLQGYGGELFFGEGSRLTVL.

The genes are TRBV2 and TRBJ1-5, with TRBD1 identical over 7 bases. V shed 1 base, J shed 10 bases, and the junction held 4 bases outside the gene matches. This CDR3 spans 13 amino acids. Per germline, CDR1 SNHLY and CDR2 FYNNEI. The CDR3 here is CASSEGTGKPQHF. The CDR3 coding sequence is TGTGCCAGCAGTGAAGGGACAGGAAAACCCCAGCATTTT.

This clone was counted between two and nine times. The chain couples TRBV7-2 to TRBJ1-2, with D perhaps matching TRBD1 (5 bases). The CDR3 spans 13 residues. The V end was cut by 2 bases, the J end by 8 bases, with 12 bases between. In germline, CDR1 is SGHTA, CDR2 FQGNSA. The chain's CDR3 is CASSLFQGRGYTF. The CDR3 coding sequence is TGTGCCAGCAGCTTATTCCAGGGCCGGGGCTACACCTTC.